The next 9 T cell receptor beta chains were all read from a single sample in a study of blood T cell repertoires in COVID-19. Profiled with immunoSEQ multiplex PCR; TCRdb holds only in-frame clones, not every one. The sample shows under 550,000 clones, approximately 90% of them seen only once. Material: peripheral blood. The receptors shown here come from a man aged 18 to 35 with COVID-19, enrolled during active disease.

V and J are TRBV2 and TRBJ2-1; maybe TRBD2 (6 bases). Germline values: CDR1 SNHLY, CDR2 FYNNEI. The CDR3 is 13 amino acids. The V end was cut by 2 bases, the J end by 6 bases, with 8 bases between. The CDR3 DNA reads TGTGCCAGCAGTGAAAGGAGGGCCAATGAGCAGTTCTTC. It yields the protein CASSERRANEQFF. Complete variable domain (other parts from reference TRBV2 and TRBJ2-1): EPEVTQTPSHQVTQMGQEVILRCVPISNHLYFYWYRQILGQKVEFLVSFYNNEISEKSEIFDDQFSVERPDGSNFTLKIRSTKLEDSAMYFCASSERRANEQFFGPGTRLTVL.

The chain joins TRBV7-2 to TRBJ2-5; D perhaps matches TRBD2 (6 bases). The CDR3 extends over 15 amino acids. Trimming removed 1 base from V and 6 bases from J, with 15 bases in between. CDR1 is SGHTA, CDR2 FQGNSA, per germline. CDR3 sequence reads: CASSLVAGKEQTQYF. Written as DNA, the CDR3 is TGTGCCAGCAGCTTAGTGGCGGGGAAGGAGCAGACCCAGTACTTC. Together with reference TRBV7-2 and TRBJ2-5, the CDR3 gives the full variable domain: GAGVSQSPSNKVTEKGKDVELRCDPISGHTALYWYRQSLGQGLEFLIYFQGNSAPDKSGLPSDRFSAERTGGSVSTLTIQRTQQEDSAVYLCASSLVAGKEQTQYFGPGTRLLVL.

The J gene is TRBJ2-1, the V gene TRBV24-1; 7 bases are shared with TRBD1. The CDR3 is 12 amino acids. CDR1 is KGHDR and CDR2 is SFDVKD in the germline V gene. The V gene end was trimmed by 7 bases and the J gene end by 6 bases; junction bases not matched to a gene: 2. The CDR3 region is CATSGQVNEQFF. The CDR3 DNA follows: TGTGCCACCAGCGGACAGGTCAATGAGCAGTTCTTC.

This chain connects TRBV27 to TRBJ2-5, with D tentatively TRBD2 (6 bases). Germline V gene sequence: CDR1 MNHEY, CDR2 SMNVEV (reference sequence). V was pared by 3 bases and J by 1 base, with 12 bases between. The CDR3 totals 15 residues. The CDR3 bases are TGTGCCAGCAGTTTCTCAGGGAGGCCCCAAGAGACCCAGTACTTC. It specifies CASSFSGRPQETQYF.

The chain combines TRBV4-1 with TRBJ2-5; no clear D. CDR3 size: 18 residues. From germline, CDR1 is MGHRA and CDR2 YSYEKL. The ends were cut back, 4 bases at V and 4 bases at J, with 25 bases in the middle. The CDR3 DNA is TGCGCCAGCAGCCGCCAACCCATAGGTTCTAGTACCAGAGAGACCCAGTACTTC. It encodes CASSRQPIGSSTRETQYF.

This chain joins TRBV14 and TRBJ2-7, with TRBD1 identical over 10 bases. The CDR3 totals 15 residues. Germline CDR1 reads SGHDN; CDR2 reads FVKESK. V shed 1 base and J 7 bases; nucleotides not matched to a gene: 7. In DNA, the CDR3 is TGTGCCAGCAGCCAAGCAGGTGGGACAGGGGTTGAGCAGTACTTC. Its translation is CASSQAGGTGVEQYF.

DNA of the CDR3: TGCGCCAGCAGCCACAATCTCGGACAGGGTAGAGACCGCGGCACTGAAGCTTTCTTT. Translated: CASSHNLGQGRDRGTEAFF. V usage is TRBV4-1 and J usage is TRBJ1-1; TRBD1 agrees at 8 bases. The length of the CDR3 is 19 residues. Unmatched junction bases numbered 19, after V lost 3 bases and J lost 4 bases. Germline values: CDR1 MGHRA, CDR2 YSYEKL.

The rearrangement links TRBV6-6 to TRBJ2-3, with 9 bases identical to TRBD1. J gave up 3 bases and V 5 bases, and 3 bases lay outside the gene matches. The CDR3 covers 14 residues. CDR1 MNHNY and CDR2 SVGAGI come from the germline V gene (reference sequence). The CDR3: CASSGQGRTDTQYF. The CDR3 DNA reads TGTGCCAGCAGTGGACAGGGGAGGACAGATACGCAGTATTTT.

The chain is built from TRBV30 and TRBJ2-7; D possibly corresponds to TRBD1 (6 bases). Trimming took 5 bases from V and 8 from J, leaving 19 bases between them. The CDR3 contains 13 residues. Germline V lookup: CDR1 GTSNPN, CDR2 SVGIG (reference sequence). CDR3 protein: CAWEPGHGLQQYF. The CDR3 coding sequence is TGTGCCTGGGAGCCGGGACACGGCCTCCAGCAGTACTTC.